The 25 T cell receptor beta chains presented below share a single source sample, sequenced in a study of a mutant IDH1 vaccine in newly diagnosed glioma. Regarding time point: baseline, week 1 (first vaccination visit). The treatment: pre-vaccination baseline after standard-of-care therapy. TCRdb's copy holds only in-frame clones and misses some; the assay was immunoSEQ multiplex PCR. This sample has about 59,000 clones; approximately 92% occur once, and the top ten carry 2.6%. Material: PBMCs, obtained from a glioma patient treated with radiotherapy, temozolomide or both. The receptors originated from a man aged 45-60 years with glioma.

CDR3 amino acids: CASSLQGRDGYTF. CDR3 nucleotide sequence: TGCGCCAGCAGCTTACAGGGAAGGGATGGCTACACCTTC. The rearrangement uses TRBV5-1 and TRBJ1-2, with D possibly being TRBD1 (6 bases). V was shortened by 2 bases and J by 6 bases, with 11 bases between the two germline ends. From germline, CDR1 is SGHRS and CDR2 YFSETQ. There are 13 residues in the CDR3.

In the case of this clone: Sequence at one end of the junction differs from germline and may be a read error. J is TRBJ1-1 and V is TRBV11-2; maybe TRBD1 (5 bases). The CDR3 spans 12 residues. Germline V gene lookup returns CDR1 SGHAT and CDR2 FQNNGV. In nucleotides, the CDR3 is TGTGTCAGCAGCCGCGACAGAACTGAAGCTTTCTTT. Its translation: CVSSRDRTEAFF.

Comments on this clone: A junction boundary mismatches the germline segment, possibly from a read error. V usage is TRBV5-4 and J usage is TRBJ2-2; 7 nucleotides align to TRBD1. The CDR3 has 16 amino acids. Germline V gene sequence: CDR1 SGHNT, CDR2 YYREEE (reference sequence). The DNA of the CDR3 is TGTGCCAGCAGCTCAGGGACAGCGCTGAACGCCGGGGAGCTGTTTTTT. Translated, it gives CASSSGTALNAGELFF. The entire variable domain, with the rest obtained from reference TRBV5-4 and TRBJ2-2, is as follows: ETGVTQSPTHLIKTRGQQVTLRCSSQSGHNTVSWYQQALGQGPQFIFQYYREEENGRGNFPPRFSGLQFPNYSSELNVNALELDDSALYLCASSSGTALNAGELFFGEGSRLTVL.

The rearrangement links TRBV7-9 to TRBJ2-5; D call uncertain. The V and J ends lost 3 bases and 3 bases respectively, with 23 bases between them. The CDR3 loop spans 18 amino acids. Germline assignment: CDR1 SEHNR and CDR2 FQNEAQ (reference sequence). The CDR3, as DNA: TGTGCCAGCAGCTTCGATATGGCTGCGTGGCTACAGAAAGAGACCCAGTACTTC. Translation gives CASSFDMAAWLQKETQYF. Full variable domain (rest looked up from reference TRBV7-9 and TRBJ2-5): DTGVSQNPRHKITKRGQNVTFRCDPISEHNRLYWYRQTLGQGPEFLTYFQNEAQLEKSRLLSDRFSAERPKGSFSTLEIQRTEQGDSAMYLCASSFDMAAWLQKETQYFGPGTRLLVL.

The chain links TRBV9 to TRBJ1-2, with D perhaps TRBD1 (6 bases). The CDR3 consists of 16 residues. Trimming stripped 0 bases from V and 3 bases from J, with 15 bases between. Germline V gives CDR1 SGDLS, CDR2 YYNGEE. CDR3 nucleotide sequence: TGTGCCAGCAGCGTAGCCCAACAGGGAGGAGACTATGGCTACACCTTC. Amino acid sequence: CASSVAQQGGDYGYTF.

CDR3 residues: CASSLMGTQHTDTQYF. The CDR3 nucleotides read TGTGCCAGCAGCTTGATGGGGACGCAACACACAGATACGCAGTATTTT. The chain employs TRBV5-6 and TRBJ2-3, with D perhaps TRBD1 or TRBD2 (5 bases each). In germline, CDR1 is SGHDT, CDR2 YYEEEE. The CDR3 spans 16 residues. The germline V and J ends were trimmed by 1 base and 2 bases, with 14 bases remaining between them.

CDR3 DNA sequence: TGTGCCAGCAGTGAAAAAAGTGGACAGAGCACAGATACGCAGTATTTT. Its protein is CASSEKSGQSTDTQYF. The rearrangement links TRBV6-1 to TRBJ2-3, with D perhaps matching TRBD1 (6 bases). The CDR3 sequence is 16 residues long. Germline assignment: CDR1 MNHNS and CDR2 SASEGT. V was clipped by 2 bases and J by 0 bases, with 12 bases between them.

The chain has TRBV7-3 and TRBJ2-1; 12 bases line up with TRBD2. V was pared by 5 bases and J by 8 bases, with 7 bases of the junction left unmatched. Germline-derived CDR1 and CDR2 are SGHTA and FQGTGA. This CDR3 comprises 15 residues. CDR3 protein: CASSETSGSWDEQFF. The CDR3 DNA sequence: TGTGCCAGCAGCGAGACTAGCGGGAGTTGGGATGAGCAGTTCTTC.

This clone was picked up a small number of times. The sample carries other DNA sequences with the same CDR3. DNA for the CDR3: TGCAGCGTTGTTGGGGGCGAGGAGACCCAGTACTTC. This encodes CSVVGGEETQYF. The chain couples TRBV29-1 to TRBJ2-5; maybe TRBD1 (6 bases). The CDR3 contains 12 residues. CDR1 is SQVTM, CDR2 ANQGSEA, per germline. Trimming removed 4 bases at V and 5 bases at J, with 11 bases between. Full variable domain (rest looked up from reference TRBV29-1 and TRBJ2-5): SAVISQKPSRDICQRGTSLTIQCQVDSQVTMMFWYRQQPGQSLTLIATANQGSEATYESGFVIDKFPISRPNLTFSTLTVSNMSPEDSSIYLCSVVGGEETQYFGPGTRLLVL.

J is TRBJ2-4 and V is TRBV7-9; 9 bases fit TRBD1. The CDR3 loop spans 15 amino acids. The ends lost 4 bases at V and 1 base at J; junction bases unmatched: 2. CDR1 and CDR2 (germline): SEHNR, FQNEAQ (reference sequence). In DNA form, the CDR3 reads TGTGCCAGCAGCTCGACAGGGGGTGCCAAAAACATTCAGTACTTC. Protein product: CASSSTGGAKNIQYF.

The J gene is TRBJ2-1, the V gene TRBV10-3; possible D gene TRBD2, 6 bases. V dropped 2 bases and J dropped 8 bases, with 10 bases sitting between them. The CDR3 has 13 residues. CDR1 and CDR2 from the germline V gene are ENHRY and SYGVKD. In nucleotides, the CDR3 is TGTGCCATCAGTGAGCATTCGGGGGATGAGCAGTTCTTC. The encoded protein is CAISEHSGDEQFF.

The CDR3, as DNA: TGTGCCAGCAGCCAACCCTTGGGACGGAACAATGAGCAGTTCTTC. It yields the protein CASSQPLGRNNEQFF. J is TRBJ2-1 and V is TRBV5-6, with D possibly called TRBD1 or TRBD2 (5 bases each). Deletions cut 4 bases from V and 5 bases from J, with 16 bases between. This CDR3 region has 15 residues. The germline V gene has CDR1 SGHDT and CDR2 YYEEEE.

The genes are TRBV29-1 and TRBJ2-7, with no clear D. Trimming took 4 bases from V and 3 from J, leaving 7 bases between them. The CDR3 has 11 amino acids. From germline, CDR1 is SQVTM and CDR2 ANQGSEA. CDR3 nucleotides: TGCAGCGTTGGCTGGGGCTACGAGCAGTACTTC. It translates to CSVGWGYEQYF.

This clone was seen only once. The V gene is TRBV10-3, the J gene TRBJ1-4; 8 nucleotides align to TRBD1. The ends lost 5 bases at V and 1 base at J; junction bases unmatched: 9. Germline V gene sequence: CDR1 ENHRY, CDR2 SYGVKD. The CDR3 runs to 17 residues. CDR3 protein: CAISSGTGTGTNEKLFF. CDR3 nucleotide sequence: TGTGCCATCAGTTCCGGGACAGGCACTGGAACTAATGAAAAACTGTTTTTT.

The chain joins TRBV28 to TRBJ2-7; 9 bases match TRBD1. The germline gives CDR1 MDHEN, CDR2 SYDVKM. The CDR3 contains 13 residues. V lost 6 bases to trimming and J lost 5 bases; unmatched junction nucleotides: 5. The CDR3 coding sequence is TGTGCCAGCAGCGTACAGGGGGCCCACGAGCAGTACTTC. Protein product: CASSVQGAHEQYF.

This rearrangement joins TRBV7-2 to TRBJ2-3; 9 nucleotides match TRBD2. Per germline, CDR1 SGHTA and CDR2 FQGNSA. Trimming removed 4 bases from V and 1 base from J; junction bases left unmatched: 6. The CDR3 has 16 residues. CDR3 in amino acids: CASSSGTSRGTDTQYF. The CDR3 DNA reads TGTGCCAGCAGCTCGGGGACTAGCAGGGGCACAGATACGCAGTATTTT.

The chain carries TRBV28 and TRBJ2-3; D possibly corresponds to TRBD1 (6 bases). The CDR3 consists of 15 residues. V was trimmed by 6 bases and J by 2 bases, leaving 15 bases between them. From germline, CDR1 is MDHEN and CDR2 SYDVKM. The CDR3 nucleotides are TGTGCCAGCAGACCTGCTGGGGGCCCCACAGATACGCAGTATTTT. This encodes CASRPAGGPTDTQYF. Combining the CDR3 with reference TRBV28 and TRBJ2-3 gives the whole variable domain DVKVTQSSRYLVKRTGEKVFLECVQDMDHENMFWYRQDPGLGLRLIYFSYDVKMKEKGDIPEGYSVSREKKERFSLILESASTNQTSMYLCASRPAGGPTDTQYFGPGTRLTVL.

In this sample, this clone turned up a few times. The rearrangement uses TRBV5-4 and TRBJ2-1, with D maybe TRBD2 (6 bases). The CDR3 has 15 amino acids. With 4 bases removed from V and 8 bases from J, the gap between germline ends came to 19 bases. Germline V gene lookup returns CDR1 SGHNT and CDR2 YYREEE (reference sequence). Here the CDR3 reads CASSIGLTGDHEQFF. The CDR3 DNA is TGTGCCAGCAGCATCGGACTAACCGGGGATCATGAGCAGTTCTTC.

This chain links TRBV6-5 with TRBJ2-5, with 7 bases fitting TRBD1. V lost 5 bases to trimming and J lost 5 bases; unmatched junction nucleotides: 8. In germline, CDR1 is MNHEY, CDR2 SVGAGI. This CDR3 has 14 amino acids. The CDR3 DNA reads TGTGCCAGCAGTGGAAGGGACAGCCGGGAGACCCAGTACTTC. This gives the protein CASSGRDSRETQYF.

The V and J genes are TRBV27 and TRBJ2-7; D remains unclear. The CDR3 extends over 13 amino acids. Trimming shortened V by 6 bases and J by 0 bases, and 9 bases separated the two germline ends. The germline V gene encodes CDR1 MNHEY and CDR2 SMNVEV (reference sequence). Here the CDR3 reads CASRLSGSYEQYF. CDR3 coding DNA: TGTGCCAGCAGATTGTCGGGCTCCTACGAGCAGTACTTC.

V usage is TRBV15 and J usage is TRBJ1-6; the D is unclear. This CDR3 is built from 13 residues. Looked up from germline, CDR1 is LNHNV and CDR2 is YYDKDF (reference sequence). Between the trimmed V and J ends, which lost 0 bases and 18 bases, there was a span of 15 bases. The CDR3 loop is CATSRDRVQQPHF. CDR3 sequence (DNA): TGTGCCACCAGCAGAGATCGGGTACAGCAGCCCCACTTT.

The CDR3 spells CASSPRVLNTGELFF. CDR3 DNA: TGTGCCAGCAGCCCGCGAGTGTTGAACACCGGGGAGCTGTTTTTT. V gene TRBV5-5 combines with J gene TRBJ2-2; D gene ambiguous. Germline values: CDR1 SGHKS, CDR2 YYEKEE (reference sequence). The CDR3 totals 15 residues. Trimming removed 4 bases from V and 1 base from J, with 11 bases in between.

The chain joins TRBV5-1 to TRBJ1-2, with D tentatively TRBD1 (5 bases). The CDR3 extends over 14 amino acids. V gave up 4 bases and J gave up 7 bases, with 17 bases separating them. Germline V gene lookup returns CDR1 SGHRS and CDR2 YFSETQ. CDR3 nucleotide sequence: TGCGCCAGCAGCCCCCAGGAAGGGGATGGTGGCTACACCTTC. Amino acids: CASSPQEGDGGYTF.

The V call is TRBV5-4, the J call TRBJ2-1, with D unresolved. The CDR3 contains 14 residues. V shed 4 bases and J shed 5 bases, with 13 bases lying between them. Germline assignment: CDR1 SGHNT and CDR2 YYREEE (reference sequence). CDR3 region: CASSLLSAHNEQFF. DNA of the CDR3: TGTGCCAGCAGCCTGCTGAGTGCTCACAATGAGCAGTTCTTC. Full variable domain (remainder filled in from reference TRBV5-4 and TRBJ2-1): ETGVTQSPTHLIKTRGQQVTLRCSSQSGHNTVSWYQQALGQGPQFIFQYYREEENGRGNFPPRFSGLQFPNYSSELNVNALELDDSALYLCASSLLSAHNEQFFGPGTRLTVL.

V usage is TRBV10-3 and J usage is TRBJ1-1, with TRBD1 matching 8 bases. Trimming at V came to 4 bases and at J to 4 bases, leaving 2 bases not matched to a gene. The germline V gene has CDR1 ENHRY and CDR2 SYGVKD. The length of the CDR3 is 13 residues. The CDR3 nucleotides read TGTGCCATCAGTGGGACAGGGACCACTGAAGCTTTCTTT. It specifies CAISGTGTTEAFF.